The clone carrying this TCR beta chain appeared a few times. Its antigen remains unidentified. This record comes from a study of T-cell memory formation after mild COVID-19. Whole-study findings and limits: For contracting clones, CD4+ ones sat mainly in CM and EM, CD8+ in EMRA.

Using constant-segment primers, 5'RACE produced TCR alpha and TCR beta cDNA libraries carrying sample barcodes and UMIs. TCRdb re-called the 5' RACE reads with MiXCR, one entry per CDR3 protein. The sample lists some 180,000 distinct CDR3 sequences; under 15% were seen once. Trimming cost V 5 bases and J 9 bases; bases outside gene matches: 8. The germline V gene encodes CDR1 SGHTA and CDR2 FQGNSA. The CDR3 covers 14 residues. The V call is TRBV7-2, the J call TRBJ2-2; 8 bases map to TRBD2. This receptor was taken from a man aged 18 to 30 who had mild COVID-19 (a few samples of this study predate the infection). Cell type and time point are not known. The sample taken for sequencing was PBMCs or a T cell subset sorted from them (not recorded which). The CDR3 loop is CASSLAAGVRELFF. The CDR3 DNA sequence: TGTGCCAGCAGCCTCGCAGCGGGGGTCAGGGAGCTGTTTTTT. Using reference TRBV7-2 and TRBJ2-2 for the parts outside the CDR3, the full variable domain is GAGVSQSPSNKVTEKGKDVELRCDPISGHTALYWYRQSLGQGLEFLIYFQGNSAPDKSGLPSDRFSAERTGGSVSTLTIQRTQQEDSAVYLCASSLAAGVRELFFGEGSRLTVL.